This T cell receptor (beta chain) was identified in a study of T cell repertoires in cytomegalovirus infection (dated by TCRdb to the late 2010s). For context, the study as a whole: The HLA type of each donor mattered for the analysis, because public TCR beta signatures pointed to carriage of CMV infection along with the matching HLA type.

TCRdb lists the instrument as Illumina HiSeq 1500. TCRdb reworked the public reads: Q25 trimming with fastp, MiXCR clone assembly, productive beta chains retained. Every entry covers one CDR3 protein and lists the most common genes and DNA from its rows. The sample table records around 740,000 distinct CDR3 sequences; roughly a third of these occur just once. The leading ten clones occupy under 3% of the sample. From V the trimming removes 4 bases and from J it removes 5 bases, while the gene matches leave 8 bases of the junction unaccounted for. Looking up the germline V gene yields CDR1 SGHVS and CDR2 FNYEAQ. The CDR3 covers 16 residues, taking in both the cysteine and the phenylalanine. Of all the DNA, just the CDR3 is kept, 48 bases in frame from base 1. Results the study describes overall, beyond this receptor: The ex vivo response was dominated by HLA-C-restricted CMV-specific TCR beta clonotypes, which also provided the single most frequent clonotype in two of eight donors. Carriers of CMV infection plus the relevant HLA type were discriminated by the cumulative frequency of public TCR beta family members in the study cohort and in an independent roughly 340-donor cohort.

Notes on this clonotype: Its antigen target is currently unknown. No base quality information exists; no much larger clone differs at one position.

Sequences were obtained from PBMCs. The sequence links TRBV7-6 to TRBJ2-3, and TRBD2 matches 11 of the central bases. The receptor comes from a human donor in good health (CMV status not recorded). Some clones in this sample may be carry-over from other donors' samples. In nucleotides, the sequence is TGTGCCAGCAGCTATCTAGCGGGGGGACATGGAGATACGCAGTATTTT. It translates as CASSYLAGGHGDTQYF.